This T cell receptor (beta chain) was identified in a study of T cells expressing NK-cell markers. Study-level information: Eight donors were sequenced, of whom seven were HCMV-seropositive, while the remaining one was HCMV-seronegative. The study, taken as a whole, reports: Among CD8+ T cells from five or six donors, dominant NKG2C+ clonotypes accounted for about 1.0-7.0%.

The CDR3 covers 13 residues. CDR1 and CDR2 (germline): LNHDA, SQIVND (reference sequence). TCRdb re-called the 5' RACE reads, yielding one record per CDR3 amino acid sequence without DNA. The sample is made up of about 180,000 distinct CDR3 sequences, and the top ten hold around 20% of it. Points on this clonotype: What it recognizes is unknown.

This clonotype originated in a man aged 18 to 69 in good health. The chain employs TRBV19 and TRBJ2-7; TCRdb's D call of TRBD2 is untestable without DNA. Sequenced material: blood T cells: a sorted CD56 or NKG2C T cell subset, CD4+ or CD8+ T cells, or bulk PBMC T cells (not recorded which). CDR3 protein: CASASGGHYEQYF.